Presented here are 29 T cell receptor beta chains from one specimen sequenced in a study of blood T cell repertoires in COVID-19. Measured with immunoSEQ multiplex PCR; TCRdb has only the in-frame clones, and not every one. The sample yields about 400,000 clones, roughly 88% seen once. Sequencing was carried out using PBMCs or T cells enriched from blood (not recorded which). These receptors came from a woman aged 40 to 50 with acute COVID-19.

The gene calls are TRBV5-1 and TRBJ2-1; 8 nucleotides agree with TRBD2. V was clipped by 4 bases and J by 8 bases; unmatched bases: 14. The germline V gene encodes CDR1 SGHRS and CDR2 YFSETQ. CDR3 size: 16 residues. The CDR3 DNA reads TGCGCCAGCAGCGCCGGCCCGGGGGGGGCTAGAGATGAGCAGTTCTTC. Its translation is CASSAGPGGARDEQFF. The full variable domain, rest sourced from reference TRBV5-1 and TRBJ2-1, is KAGVTQTPRYLIKTRGQQVTLSCSPISGHRSVSWYQQTPGQGLQFLFEYFSETQRNKGNFPGRFSGRQFSNSRSEMNVSTLELGDSALYLCASSAGPGGARDEQFFGPGTRLTVL.

The chain carries TRBV2 and TRBJ2-3; 8 bases map to TRBD2. Per the germline V gene, CDR1 is SNHLY and CDR2 is FYNNEI. The V gene end was trimmed by 6 bases and the J gene end by 0 bases; junction bases not matched to a gene: 5. This CDR3 contains 15 residues. CDR3 in DNA: TGTGCCAGCAGGAAGCGGGGGCCTAGCACAGATACGCAGTATTTT. Its translation is CASRKRGPSTDTQYF.

The chain has TRBV18 and TRBJ1-5; no clear D. Between the trimmed V and J ends, which lost 3 bases and 6 bases, there was a span of 9 bases. Germline CDR1 and CDR2: KGHSH and LQKENI. The CDR3 consists of 13 residues. CDR3 coding DNA: TGTGCCAGCTCACCGGAGCTAAGTCAGCCCCAGCATTTT. This gives the protein CASSPELSQPQHF.

The chain uses TRBV11-2 and TRBJ2-2; 13 nucleotides match TRBD2. Germline V CDR1 and CDR2: SGHAT, FQNNGV. Unmatched junction bases numbered 6, after V lost 1 base and J lost 1 base. The CDR3 loop spans 19 amino acids. This CDR3 is CASSLGRTSGGRNTGELFF. CDR3 nucleotides: TGTGCCAGCAGCTTAGGGAGGACTAGCGGGGGCCGGAACACCGGGGAGCTGTTTTTT.

The chain couples TRBV14 to TRBJ1-4; TRBD1 matches at 7 bases. V was pared by 6 bases and J by 7 bases, with 8 bases of the junction left unmatched. The CDR3 covers 14 residues. CDR1 is SGHDN and CDR2 is FVKESK in the germline V gene. Written as DNA, the CDR3 is TGTGCCAGCAGGGTGACAGGGTTGACTGAAAAACTGTTTTTT. It is translated as CASRVTGLTEKLFF.

The table lists this clone with a few counts. The V call is TRBV5-1, the J call TRBJ1-4; TRBD1 might be the D (5 bases). The CDR3 sequence is 13 residues long. Trimming removed 2 bases from V and 7 bases from J, with 9 bases in between. The germline V gene has CDR1 SGHRS and CDR2 YFSETQ. CDR3 bases: TGCGCCAGCAGCTTTCAGGGAGGTGAAAAACTGTTTTTT. Its protein product is CASSFQGGEKLFF.

The CDR3 nucleotides read TGTGCCAGCAGTTTCCCAGTTCTGACTGTCCTAAATCAGCCCCAGCATTTT. Its protein is CASSFPVLTVLNQPQHF. The chain carries TRBV2 and TRBJ1-5; no firm D call. From germline, CDR1 is SNHLY and CDR2 FYNNEI. The CDR3 totals 17 residues. V was clipped by 5 bases and J by 4 bases, with 21 bases between them.

The chain employs TRBV19 and TRBJ1-4, with D hard to call. Germline lookup yields CDR1 LNHDA and CDR2 SQIVND (reference sequence). V dropped 6 bases and J dropped 10 bases, with 18 bases sitting between them. The CDR3 loop spans 14 amino acids. The CDR3, as DNA: TGTGCCAGTAGGCGTACGTTGCGGGAAGGAAAACTGTTTTTT. It yields the protein CASRRTLREGKLFF.

The rearrangement links TRBV12-5 to TRBJ1-5; 10 bases align to TRBD1. This CDR3 has 13 residues. CDR1 is LGHNT and CDR2 is FRNRAP in the germline V gene. With 7 bases clipped from V and 15 bases from J, the junction kept 12 bases outside the gene matches. CDR3 loop: CASDNGPGTGVHF. The CDR3 DNA reads TGTGCTAGTGACAACGGTCCCGGGACAGGGGTGCATTTT.

The J gene is TRBJ1-2, the V gene TRBV19; 7 nucleotides line up with TRBD1. This CDR3 is 13 amino acids long. Trimming took 7 bases from V and 8 from J; bases not matched to a gene: 10. Germline V gene data show CDR1 as LNHDA and CDR2 as SQIVND (reference sequence). CDR3 sequence (DNA): TGTGCCAGTAAAGTGAAGGGGACAGCCGGCTACACCTTC. Its protein product is CASKVKGTAGYTF.

V is TRBV11-2 and J is TRBJ1-3; a possible D gene is TRBD1 (6 bases). Germline V gene sequence: CDR1 SGHAT, CDR2 FQNNGV. The CDR3 sequence is 15 residues long. The germline V and J ends were trimmed by 5 bases and 4 bases, with 15 bases remaining between them. CDR3 coding DNA: TGTGCCAGCAGCACACCGGACAGAGCGGGAAACACCATATATTTT. Protein: CASSTPDRAGNTIYF. The full variable domain, its missing parts supplied by reference TRBV11-2 and TRBJ1-3, is EAGVAQSPRYKIIEKRQSVAFWCNPISGHATLYWYQQILGQGPKLLIQFQNNGVVDDSQLPKDRFSAERLKGVDSTLKIQPAKLEDSAVYLCASSTPDRAGNTIYFGEGSWLTVV.

This chain links TRBV10-1 with TRBJ2-3; TRBD1 aligns across 12 bases. CDR1 is WNHNN, CDR2 SYGVQD, per germline (reference sequence). The V gene end was trimmed by 6 bases and the J gene end by 4 bases; junction bases not matched to a gene: 8. The CDR3 has 16 amino acids. As DNA, the CDR3 is TGCGCCAGCAGCCCCGGGGACAGGGGGCGGTCAGATACGCAGTATTTT. Protein: CASSPGDRGRSDTQYF.

This clone is a singleton in its sample. V and J are TRBV5-6 and TRBJ2-3; 7 nucleotides agree with TRBD1. Germline V CDR1 and CDR2: SGHDT, YYEEEE. CDR3 size: 14 residues. V shed 5 bases and J 4 bases; nucleotides not matched to a gene: 7. Written as DNA, the CDR3 is TGTGCCAGCAGGAGACAGGGTTGGGCAGATACGCAGTATTTT. Its translation: CASRRQGWADTQYF.

The chain carries TRBV5-1 and TRBJ1-1, with 7 bases identical to TRBD1. The germline V gene has CDR1 SGHRS and CDR2 YFSETQ. The CDR3 spans 14 residues. V shed 5 bases, J shed 4 bases, and the junction held 8 bases outside the gene matches. The CDR3 loop is CASRQQGTGTEAFF. CDR3 coding DNA: TGCGCCAGCAGACAACAGGGGACGGGCACTGAAGCTTTCTTT.

The chain recombines TRBV29-1 with TRBJ1-1; perhaps TRBD1 as D (5 bases). The CDR3 has 13 amino acids. V lost 3 bases and J 3 bases, leaving 11 bases between the germline ends. Germline assignment: CDR1 SQVTM and CDR2 ANQGSEA. CDR3 sequence: CSVDSGRDTEAFF. For the CDR3, the DNA is TGCAGCGTTGACTCAGGGAGGGACACTGAAGCTTTCTTT.

This clone was seen once. V usage is TRBV7-8 and J usage is TRBJ1-5, with TRBD1 matching 9 bases. Trimming at V came to 5 bases and at J to 9 bases, leaving 11 bases not matched to a gene. CDR3 size: 15 residues. Germline loops: CDR1 SGHVS, CDR2 FQNEAQ. CDR3 in amino acids: CASSLDRGSGWPQHF. In nucleotides, the CDR3 is TGTGCCAGCAGCCTGGACAGGGGTTCCGGGTGGCCCCAGCATTTT.

The gene calls are TRBV27 and TRBJ2-7; TRBD1 might be the D (5 bases). This CDR3 spans 11 amino acids. Germline V gene data show CDR1 as MNHEY and CDR2 as SMNVEV (reference sequence). V was trimmed by 7 bases and J by 6 bases, leaving 10 bases between them. Here the CDR3 reads CASIRGSEQYF. CDR3 nucleotide sequence: TGTGCCAGCATAAGGGGTTCCGAGCAGTACTTC.

This clone came up a few times. This rearrangement joins TRBV7-2 to TRBJ1-2, with 8 positions matching TRBD1. This CDR3 comprises 14 residues. Germline loops: CDR1 SGHTA, CDR2 FQGNSA. The junction had 7 bases not matched to a gene; V was cut back by 5 bases and J by 5 bases. CDR3 loop: CASSVQGGNYGYTF. CDR3 nucleotides: TGTGCCAGCAGCGTACAGGGGGGAAATTATGGCTACACCTTC.

The V call is TRBV18, the J call TRBJ2-5, with a weak D call TRBD2 (6 bases). This CDR3 has 13 residues. Germline V CDR1 and CDR2: KGHSH, LQKENI. Trimming pared 8 bases from V and 1 base from J, leaving 11 bases between. CDR3 protein: CASHGGLQETQYF. The CDR3 nucleotides read TGTGCCAGCCATGGGGGACTCCAAGAGACCCAGTACTTC. The entire variable domain, with the rest obtained from reference TRBV18 and TRBJ2-5, is as follows: NAGVMQNPRHLVRRRGQEARLRCSPMKGHSHVYWYRQLPEEGLKFMVYLQKENIIDESGMPKERFSAEFPKEGPSILRIQQVVRGDSAAYFCASHGGLQETQYFGPGTRLLVL.

CDR3 nucleotide sequence: TGCGCCAGCGATGAACAGGGGGATAATTCACCCCTCCACTTT. This sequence encodes CASDEQGDNSPLHF. V usage is TRBV10-2 and J usage is TRBJ1-6, with 8 bases lining up with TRBD1. The CDR3 runs 14 residues. Trimming removed 8 bases from V and 5 bases from J; junction bases left unmatched: 5. The V gene's germline CDR1 is WSHSY and CDR2 SAAADI.

The chain recombines TRBV5-1 with TRBJ2-7; 9 nucleotides line up with TRBD1. The J segment lost 5 bases and the V segment lost 1 base, leaving 4 bases of the junction unmatched. This CDR3 has 14 residues. CDR1 is SGHRS, CDR2 YFSETQ, per germline. The CDR3 loop is CASSLWTGDHEQYF. Written as DNA, the CDR3 is TGCGCCAGCAGCTTGTGGACAGGGGACCACGAGCAGTACTTC.

The chain couples TRBV19 to TRBJ2-1; TRBD2 matches 9 bases. V trimming: 5 bases; J trimming: 8 bases; junction bases outside the gene matches: 13. The CDR3 sequence is 16 residues long. Germline CDR1 reads LNHDA; CDR2 reads SQIVND (reference sequence). In DNA, the CDR3 is TGTGCCAGTAGTCCGGGGACTAGCCACCTTCCCGATGAGCAGTTCTTC. Translation gives CASSPGTSHLPDEQFF.

The rearrangement links TRBV9 to TRBJ2-2; D is ambiguous. The V end lost 0 bases, the J end lost 2 bases, and 8 bases lay between the germline ends. Germline CDR1 reads SGDLS; CDR2 reads YYNGEE. The CDR3 is 15 amino acids. The CDR3 nucleotides are TGTGCCAGCAGCGTAGGCCAGACTAACACCGGGGAGCTGTTTTTT. It codes for CASSVGQTNTGELFF. The variable domain in full, with the rest retrieved from reference TRBV9 and TRBJ2-2, is DSGVTQTPKHLITATGQRVTLRCSPRSGDLSVYWYQQSLDQGLQFLIQYYNGEERAKGNILERFSAQQFPDLHSELNLSSLELGDSALYFCASSVGQTNTGELFFGEGSRLTVL.

The J gene is TRBJ2-3, the V gene TRBV3-1 (or the pseudogene TRBV3-2); a weak D match, TRBD1 (5 bases). Germline-derived CDR1 and CDR2 are LGHDT and YNNKEL (reference sequence). The V and J ends lost 0 bases and 6 bases respectively, with 10 bases between them. The length of the CDR3 is 14 residues. This CDR3 is CASSQDPRADTQYF. The DNA for the CDR3 is TGTGCCAGCAGCCAAGATCCCAGGGCGGATACGCAGTATTTT.

This clone was seen once. The rearrangement links TRBV7-2 to TRBJ2-1; D uncertain. V lost 1 base, J lost 8 bases, and 15 bases lay in between. CDR1 and CDR2 (germline): SGHTA, FQGNSA. The CDR3 loop spans 15 amino acids. CDR3 sequence reads: CASSLGNSLVDEQFF. CDR3 bases: TGTGCCAGCAGCTTAGGAAACAGTTTGGTCGATGAGCAGTTCTTC.

The V and J genes are TRBV6-5 and TRBJ1-1; tentatively, D is TRBD1 (5 bases). Germline CDR1 reads MNHEY; CDR2 reads SVGAGI. This CDR3 region has 15 residues. V gave up 6 bases and J gave up 1 base, with 15 bases separating them. The CDR3 is CASSDGGRANTEAFF. CDR3 DNA: TGTGCCAGCAGCGACGGGGGGAGGGCGAACACTGAAGCTTTCTTT.

The V and J genes are TRBV10-3 and TRBJ1-2; D is perhaps TRBD1 (5 bases). The CDR3 contains 15 residues. Trimming left V 3 bases short and J 2 bases short, with 13 bases between. Germline V gene lookup returns CDR1 ENHRY and CDR2 SYGVKD. CDR3 amino acids: CAISDPSGMNYGYTF. The DNA for the CDR3 is TGTGCCATCAGTGATCCGTCAGGGATGAACTATGGCTACACCTTC.

This chain links TRBV7-7 with TRBJ2-2, with TRBD2 matching 14 bases. The CDR3 extends over 18 amino acids. The junction had 4 bases not matched to a gene; V was cut back by 0 bases and J by 4 bases. Looked up from germline, CDR1 is SSHAT and CDR2 is FNYEAQ (reference sequence). As DNA, the CDR3 is TGTGCCAGCAGCTTAGCGTTTGGACTAGCGGGGGGCACCGGGGAGCTGTTTTTT. Amino acids: CASSLAFGLAGGTGELFF.

The V call is TRBV5-1, the J call TRBJ2-6, with D possibly TRBD1 on 5 matching bases. Germline assignment: CDR1 SGHRS and CDR2 YFSETQ. V lost 4 bases to trimming and J lost 2 bases, with 16 bases between them. This CDR3 region has 17 residues. Here the CDR3 reads CASSPQPQGTGANVLTF. In nucleotides, the CDR3 is TGCGCCAGCAGCCCCCAGCCCCAGGGAACTGGGGCCAACGTCCTGACTTTC.